Each of the 9 T cell receptor beta chains below was sequenced from the same sample in a study of identical twins. TCRdb passed the 5' RACE reads through MiXCR, listing each CDR3 protein once. The repertoire consists of about 720,000 distinct CDR3 sequences, with 15% to 20% occurring once and the leading ten covering around 13%. These data are also associated with another study on T cells expressing NK-cell markers.

Sequenced material: PBMCs. These TCRs come from a woman aged 18-29 years in good health.

The J gene is TRBJ2-7, the V gene TRBV27; D is ambiguous. Per the germline V gene, CDR1 is MNHEY and CDR2 is SMNVEV (reference sequence). The CDR3 has 14 amino acids. V was shortened by 4 bases and J by 5 bases, with 15 bases between the two germline ends. CDR3 residues: CASSSLPLGDEQYF. CDR3 coding DNA: TGTGCCAGCAGTTCGCTCCCCCTGGGTGACGAGCAGTACTTC.

This chain uses TRBV11-3 with TRBJ2-3, with 10 bases matching TRBD2. The CDR3 sequence is 15 residues long. Germline V gene lookup returns CDR1 SGHNT and CDR2 YENEEA. V was clipped by 4 bases and J by 4 bases; unmatched bases: 5. Written as DNA, the CDR3 is TGTGCCAGCAGCTCTAGCGGGAGTTATGCAGATACGCAGTATTTT. Its protein product is CASSSSGSYADTQYF.

The chain combines TRBV4-3 with TRBJ2-3; 7 bases match TRBD2. Trimming cost V 0 bases and J 1 base; bases outside gene matches: 16. Germline V lookup: CDR1 LGHNA, CDR2 YSLEER. The CDR3 length is 20 residues. DNA of the CDR3: TGCGCCAGCAGCCAAGATCAGTTGGGAGGGTCCCTTGGTGGCACAGATACGCAGTATTTT. Amino acids: CASSQDQLGGSLGGTDTQYF.

For this clonotype: At one boundary the junction diverges from the germline segment, which might be a read error. The chain recombines TRBV5-1 with TRBJ2-1; perhaps TRBD2 as D (7 bases). CDR3 length: 16 amino acids. Germline CDR1 is SGHRS and CDR2 is YFSETQ. The CDR3 sequence: CASSLDLHGGDNDQFF. CDR3 nucleotides: TGCGCCAGCAGCTTGGATTTACATGGGGGGGACAATGACCAGTTCTTC.

The chain joins TRBV18 to TRBJ2-3, with 9 bases aligning to TRBD1. Germline V gives CDR1 KGHSH, CDR2 LQKENI. V gave up 2 bases and J gave up 2 bases; unmatched junction bases: 5. The CDR3 covers 16 residues. CDR3 region: CASSPWGQGPTDTQYF. CDR3 nucleotides: TGTGCCAGCTCACCATGGGGACAGGGTCCCACAGATACGCAGTATTTT.

V is TRBV10-3 and J is TRBJ2-2; TRBD1 matches 7 bases. The J segment lost 4 bases and the V segment lost 2 bases, leaving 4 bases of the junction unmatched. This CDR3 has 15 residues. CDR1 is ENHRY, CDR2 SYGVKD, per germline. In nucleotides, the CDR3 is TGTGCCATCAGTGAGATAGCAGGGGGCACCGGGGAGCTGTTTTTT. Its translation: CAISEIAGGTGELFF.

The sample holds a few counts of this clonotype. The genes are TRBV7-6 and TRBJ1-1; D call uncertain. V lost 4 bases and J 3 bases, leaving 9 bases between the germline ends. The CDR3 spans 13 residues. In germline, CDR1 is SGHVS, CDR2 FNYEAQ. As DNA, the CDR3 is TGTGCCAGCAGCTCGGAGGGAGACACTGAAGCTTTCTTT. Protein product: CASSSEGDTEAFF. Based on the CDR3 plus reference TRBV7-6 and TRBJ1-1, the full variable domain is GAGVSQSPRYKVTKRGQDVALRCDPISGHVSLYWYRQALGQGPEFLTYFNYEAQQDKSGLPNDRFSAERPEGSISTLTIQRTEQRDSAMYRCASSSEGDTEAFFGQGTRLTVV.

This clonotype was observed many times. The chain is built from TRBV29-1 and TRBJ2-1, with a possible D match to TRBD1 (6 bases). Germline values: CDR1 SQVTM, CDR2 ANQGSEA. CDR3 length: 14 residues. V was shortened by 3 bases and J by 4 bases, with 13 bases between the two germline ends. CDR3 sequence: CSVDRAGVYNEQFF. Here the CDR3 DNA reads TGCAGCGTTGATAGGGCAGGGGTGTACAATGAGCAGTTCTTC.

This clonotype was counted many times. The V call is TRBV12-3 or TRBV12-4, the J call TRBJ2-3; 8 bases map to TRBD2. Trimming took 2 bases from V and 5 from J; bases not matched to a gene: 3. This CDR3 is built from 14 residues. The chain's CDR3 is CASSLRAGGDTQYF. DNA of the CDR3: TGTGCCAGCAGTTTAAGGGCGGGGGGAGATACGCAGTATTTT.